This TCR beta chain comes out of a study of Ad26.COV2.S vaccination and SARS-CoV-2 variants. Overall study context: Into the muscle, Ad26.COV2.S was dosed once or twice, 56 days apart.

Data came from immunoSEQ multiplex PCR; TCRdb stores just in-frame clones and leaves some out. Of around 400,000 clones in the sample, around 90% were seen once. The germline V gene has CDR1 MNHNS and CDR2 SASEGT. This CDR3 is 11 amino acids long. Trimming left V 3 bases short and J 12 bases short, with 10 bases between. The treatment was: around 19 received Ad26.COV2.S at low or high dose, single or two shots; 5 received placebo; per-sample allocation not given. Collection of samples fell on day 63 after the first vaccine or placebo injection. This TCR was recovered from a person between 18 and 65 years old who received the Ad26.COV2.S COVID-19 vaccine or a placebo. The chain carries TRBV6-1 and TRBJ2-3; D is unclear. The sequencing used peripheral blood, collected in a trial of Ad26.COV2.S vaccine versus placebo. The CDR3 DNA reads as TGTGCCAGCAGTGACACTTCGAGACAGTATTTT. This sequence encodes CASSDTSRQYF.